This T cell receptor beta chain was recovered during a study of T cells in Graves' hyperthyroidism and ophthalmopathy. Study-level results: Researchers found most expanded thyroid clonotypes above 0.001 in blood as well. Stable hyperthyroidism was told apart from ophthalmopathy by a model built on 13 V-J features.

RNA transcripts gave rise to amplified TCR beta CDR3 regions. HTBI primers were used for first-round RT-PCR of the TCR CDR3. MiXCR, run by TCRdb on the multiplex PCR reads, gives a single entry per CDR3 protein. In the table there are 650,000 to 850,000 distinct CDR3 sequences, approximately 18% of which are singletons. Exclusion criteria comprised uncontrolled infection, other autoimmune disease, pregnancy or lactation. Out of approximately 10 ml of fresh peripheral blood came the PBMCs. This clonotype was detected only a few times. Its antigen is undetermined. The receptor was derived from a woman aged 45-65 years with Graves' hyperthyroidism that later progressed to Graves' ophthalmopathy. Sequencing used blood.

This chain's CDR3 is CASSETTLIQGAGGYTF. In nucleotides, the CDR3 is TGTGCCAGCAGTGAAACCACCCTAATACAGGGGGCCGGCGGCTACACCTTC. This sequence joins TRBV6-1 and TRBJ1-2, with 9 nucleotides matching TRBD1. V shed 2 bases, J shed 8 bases, and the junction held 15 bases outside the gene matches. The germline V gene encodes CDR1 MNHNS and CDR2 SASEGT. The CDR3 is made up of 17 amino acids.